This TCR beta chain appears in the sequencing data of a study of blood T cell repertoires in COVID-19 (dated by TCRdb to 2018 to 2020). About the full investigation: Samples from collaborators originated in the United States, Italy and Spain and spanned both the acute and convalescent phases of COVID-19. The prospective study material was composed of cDNA or gDNA derived from T cells, B-cell-depleted T cells, or PBMCs. The dataset comprised deeply sampled blood TCRbeta repertoires from subjects exposed to, actively infected with, or recovered from COVID-19. The repertoires were released in a freely available public database intended as a resource for research on the immune response to SARS-CoV-2. The samples were drawn from the first 160 participants of the ongoing ImmuneRACE study and from about 1,200 subjects provided by 6 global collaborators. Nearly every sample came with metadata listing a de-identified subject ID, COVID-19 status, age in years and sex. HLA class I and class II types, where available, came from metadata supplied by the sample provider rather than from assay-based typing. Overall results and qualifications from the work: Clinical and demographic metadata were provided uncurated, with the amount varying by source and participant.

Reading the germline V gene gives CDR1 SGHDN and CDR2 FVKESK. Spanning cysteine to phenylalanine, the CDR3 consists of 15 amino acids. CDR3 DNA only is kept here, 45 bases in frame from base 1. From V the trimming removes 2 bases and from J it removes 1 base, while the gene matches leave 2 bases of the junction unaccounted for. TCRbeta CDR3 regions were amplified from genomic DNA using the immunoSEQ Assay, a bias-controlled multiplex PCR. Per the authors' processing: Nucleated cell counts per sample were estimated from amplification of reference gene primers within the assay. Sequence reads were collapsed and filtered to measure the absolute abundance of every unique TCRbeta CDR3 rearrangement. Productive Simpson clonality was computed per sample as the square root of Simpson's diversity index over productive rearrangements. In its TCRdb copy, this immuneACCESS table keeps in-frame sequences only and misses some clones. Where compared with another copy, unresolved V genes explain less than half of these, and the others have no known cause. The D gene and trimming were derived from the DNA, and the V and J assignments and clone size from that table. The sample table records over 150,000 clones; 75% to 90% of these occur just once. The ten largest clones take up approximately 2.1% of the sample.

About this clone: Its antigen is not yet known. Base qualities are not at hand, and no much larger clone is one base apart.

Participants in the prospective study were aged roughly 18 to 100 years, lived in about two dozen United States geographic areas, and enrolled through a virtual design. In the prospective study, cohorts were assigned on the basis of participant-reported clinical history obtained from a screening survey and a study questionnaire. For ImmuneRACE Cohort 3, a participant was defined as recovered based on two consecutive negative NP/OP PCR tests, clearance by a healthcare professional, or resolution of symptoms. Mobile phlebotomists in the prospective study collected whole blood, serum and a nasopharyngeal or oropharyngeal swab from every participant. Over an approximately two-month period, participants in the prospective study had the option of providing additional blood draws and questionnaires. Prospective study blood samples were shipped either frozen or at room temperature before DNA extraction.

Sequencing used PBMCs or T cells enriched from blood (not recorded which). The chain is made from TRBV14 and TRBJ1-3; 7 central nucleotides agree with TRBD1. The TCR sequence derives from a woman in her twenties or thirties who had recovered from COVID-19. The CDR3 has the sequence CASSQTQGSGNTIYF. The DNA sequence is TGTGCCAGCAGCCAAACACAGGGGTCTGGAAACACCATATATTTT.